The 24 T cell receptor beta chains below all came from one sample that was sequenced in a study of OX40 agonist ivuxolimab in advanced cancers. TCRdb keeps only in-frame clones here, not all; method: immunoSEQ multiplex PCR. The profile shows about 59,000 clones, around 87% of them singletons. The sample was CD4+ or CD8+ T cells sorted from blood, taken in a trial of the OX40 agonist ivuxolimab. The source of these receptors is an adult with an advanced solid tumor such as melanoma, head and neck, liver or kidney cancer.

The chain couples TRBV5-8 to TRBJ1-2, with D hard to call. Between the trimmed V and J ends, which lost 5 bases and 6 bases, there was a span of 14 bases. CDR3 length equals 13 residues. Germline CDR1 reads SGHTS; CDR2 reads YDEGEE. CDR3 amino acids: CASSYDGPNGYTF. The CDR3 DNA follows: TGTGCCAGCAGTTACGACGGTCCCAATGGCTACACCTTC.

The chain uses TRBV29-1 and TRBJ2-2; D is unclear. V lost 5 bases and J 4 bases, leaving 11 bases between the germline ends. Germline-derived CDR1 and CDR2 are SQVTM and ANQGSEA. The CDR3 is 13 amino acids. DNA for the CDR3: TGCAGCGTTCGGCGGTTGGGCACCGGGGAGCTGTTTTTT. Residues: CSVRRLGTGELFF.

The J gene is TRBJ1-2, the V gene TRBV5-6; the match to TRBD1 covers 7 bases. The CDR3 extends over 13 amino acids. Germline CDR1 is SGHDT and CDR2 is YYEEEE. V trimming: 3 bases; J trimming: 6 bases; junction bases outside the gene matches: 5. The CDR3 is CASSSDRVNGYTF. CDR3 DNA sequence: TGTGCCAGCAGCTCCGACAGGGTCAATGGCTACACCTTC.

The V gene is TRBV18, the J gene TRBJ1-2; TRBD1 is a possible D gene (6 bases). The CDR3 is made up of 16 amino acids. Trimming stripped 2 bases from V and 3 bases from J, with 16 bases between. Germline V gene sequence: CDR1 KGHSH, CDR2 LQKENI. The CDR3 DNA reads TGTGCCAGCTCACCAGAGATGGGGGCAATGGACTATGGCTACACCTTC. Amino acid sequence: CASSPEMGAMDYGYTF.

V gene TRBV2 combines with J gene TRBJ2-7, with D possibly being TRBD1 or TRBD2 (6 bases each). CDR3 length: 13 residues. V was cut by 4 bases and J by 8 bases, with 15 bases left in between. Germline lookup yields CDR1 SNHLY and CDR2 FYNNEI. This CDR3 is CASSGDGGAKQYF. Written as DNA, the CDR3 is TGTGCCAGCAGTGGAGACGGGGGCGCGAAGCAGTACTTC.

This clone has just a few counts. The CDR3: CASSDSGSTDEQYF. The CDR3 nucleotides are TGCGCCAGCAGTGACAGCGGGAGTACCGACGAGCAGTACTTC. The chain joins TRBV10-2 to TRBJ2-7; 8 bases fit TRBD2. The CDR3 length is 14 residues. Germline CDR1 reads WSHSY; CDR2 reads SAAADI. With 3 bases clipped from V and 5 bases from J, the junction kept 6 bases outside the gene matches.

This clone was observed a few times. V usage is TRBV6-4 and J usage is TRBJ1-5; D is possibly TRBD1 (5 bases). Trimming took off 0 bases at V and 1 base at J, with 13 bases between the two ends. Germline CDR1 reads MRHNA; CDR2 reads SNTAGT. This CDR3 is built from 17 residues. CDR3 region: CASSDSKGRCSNQPQHF. CDR3 sequence (DNA): TGTGCCAGCAGTGACTCGAAGGGGAGGTGCAGCAATCAGCCCCAGCATTTT.

V gene TRBV6-5 combines with J gene TRBJ1-2; D gene unclear. Germline CDR1 and CDR2: MNHEY and SVGAGI. V lost 4 bases, J lost 2 bases, and 14 bases lay in between. This CDR3 contains 15 residues. In DNA, the CDR3 is TGTGCCAGCAGTTCCATAGACACGTCCAACTATGGCTACACCTTC. Amino acid sequence: CASSSIDTSNYGYTF.

The chain recombines TRBV6-1 with TRBJ2-4, with D perhaps matching TRBD1 (6 bases). This CDR3 comprises 14 residues. V lost 6 bases and J lost 5, with 14 bases in between. CDR1 is MNHNS and CDR2 is SASEGT in the germline V gene. The CDR3, as DNA: TGTGCCAGCAGCCGAACGGGACACGAAAACATTCAGTACTTC. Translating gives CASSRTGHENIQYF.

The chain employs TRBV27 and TRBJ2-5; 8 bases are a match to TRBD2. The CDR3 extends over 12 amino acids. Germline V CDR1 and CDR2: MNHEY, SMNVEV (reference sequence). V lost 5 bases, J lost 7 bases, and 3 bases stayed unmatched. The CDR3: CASSPREGTQYF. The CDR3 DNA sequence: TGTGCCAGCAGTCCCCGGGAGGGGACCCAGTACTTC.

J is TRBJ1-3 and V is TRBV7-9; D is possibly TRBD1 (6 bases). The CDR3 has 14 residues. V was shortened by 2 bases and J by 4 bases, with 9 bases between the two germline ends. Germline V gene sequence: CDR1 SEHNR, CDR2 FQNEAQ (reference sequence). CDR3 sequence reads: CASSLIGGGNTIYF. CDR3 nucleotide sequence: TGTGCCAGCAGCTTAATAGGGGGAGGAAACACCATATATTTT.

The genes are TRBV18 and TRBJ2-7; 7 positions match TRBD1. The CDR3 totals 17 residues. With V trimmed by 0 bases and J by 0 bases, 8 bases remained unmatched. Looked up from germline, CDR1 is KGHSH and CDR2 is LQKENI. CDR3 sequence: CASSPPYRGPLSYEQYF. The CDR3 DNA reads TGTGCCAGCTCACCACCGTACAGGGGTCCCCTCTCCTACGAGCAGTACTTC. The entire variable domain, with the rest obtained from reference TRBV18 and TRBJ2-7, is as follows: NAGVMQNPRHLVRRRGQEARLRCSPMKGHSHVYWYRQLPEEGLKFMVYLQKENIIDESGMPKERFSAEFPKEGPSILRIQQVVRGDSAAYFCASSPPYRGPLSYEQYFGPGTRLTVT.

Details on this clone: An end of the junction does not agree with germline; a read error may underlie this. The CDR3 region is CAIGERTAAIYEQYF. The CDR3 DNA is TGTGCCATCGGTGAGAGGACGGCGGCGATTTACGAGCAGTACTTC. The chain combines TRBV10-3 with TRBJ2-7, with no clear D. Germline V gene lookup returns CDR1 ENHRY and CDR2 SYGVKD. The CDR3 is 15 amino acids.

This clone was seen just once. The chain uses TRBV7-8 and TRBJ2-7; D is unclear. The CDR3 spans 12 residues. V shed 4 bases and J shed 6 bases, with 10 bases lying between them. Germline V gives CDR1 SGHVS, CDR2 FQNEAQ. The CDR3 spells CASSSRFSEQYF. DNA of the CDR3: TGTGCCAGCAGCTCCAGGTTCTCCGAGCAGTACTTC.

The chain employs TRBV2 and TRBJ2-3; possibly TRBD1 or TRBD2 for D (5 bases each). With 8 bases removed from V and 2 bases from J, the gap between germline ends came to 11 bases. The CDR3 is 13 residues long. Per germline, CDR1 SNHLY and CDR2 FYNNEI. The CDR3 coding sequence is TGTGCCAGCGGGGGAATTTTCACAGATACGCAGTATTTT. It encodes CASGGIFTDTQYF. Using reference TRBV2 and TRBJ2-3 for the parts outside the CDR3, the full variable domain is EPEVTQTPSHQVTQMGQEVILRCVPISNHLYFYWYRQILGQKVEFLVSFYNNEISEKSEIFDDQFSVERPDGSNFTLKIRSTKLEDSAMYFCASGGIFTDTQYFGPGTRLTVL.

The chain joins TRBV2 to TRBJ1-3; tentatively, D is TRBD1 (6 bases). The V and J ends lost 5 bases and 0 bases respectively, with 14 bases between them. The CDR3 loop spans 16 amino acids. Germline CDR1 is SNHLY and CDR2 is FYNNEI. The DNA for the CDR3 is TGTGCCAGCAGTAAACAGGGAACAAGCTCTGGAAACACCATATATTTT. Its translation is CASSKQGTSSGNTIYF.

The CDR3 region has the DNA TGTGCCAGCAGCCCAACACGGGAGACCTACAATGAGCAGTTCTTC. It codes for CASSPTRETYNEQFF. J is TRBJ2-1 and V is TRBV5-5; D might be TRBD2 (6 bases). Per germline, CDR1 SGHKS and CDR2 YYEKEE (reference sequence). The CDR3 extends over 15 amino acids. The V and J ends lost 4 bases and 2 bases respectively, with 13 bases between them.

V gene TRBV4-1 combines with J gene TRBJ1-2; D unclear. Germline CDR1 MGHRA, CDR2 YSYEKL. The CDR3 extends over 13 amino acids. V gave up 6 bases and J gave up 1 base, with 9 bases separating them. CDR3 DNA sequence: TGCGCCAGCAGGGGCCCGTTTAACTATGGCTACACCTTC. Its protein product is CASRGPFNYGYTF.

This rearrangement joins TRBV11-2 to TRBJ2-6, with 8 bases that match TRBD1. Germline CDR1 SGHAT, CDR2 FQNNGV. This CDR3 contains 18 residues. The junction had 9 bases not matched to a gene; V was cut back by 5 bases and J by 0 bases. In DNA form, the CDR3 reads TGTGCCAGCAGCAAACTCAGGGGGCCTAGCTCTGGGGCCAACGTCCTGACTTTC. Its protein product is CASSKLRGPSSGANVLTF.

A word on this clone: A read error may produce the germline difference seen at one junction end. The V gene is TRBV28, the J gene TRBJ1-6, with no clear D. From germline, CDR1 is MDHEN and CDR2 SYDVKM. The length of the CDR3 is 11 residues. The CDR3 DNA reads TGTGCCAGCAGCTTATCTTCACCCCTCCACTTT. It specifies CASSLSSPLHF.

J is TRBJ1-5 and V is TRBV10-2; tentative D call: TRBD1 (6 bases). The CDR3 covers 12 residues. Per the germline V gene, CDR1 is WSHSY and CDR2 is SAAADI. Trimming took off 6 bases at V and 5 bases at J, with 8 bases between the two ends. CDR3 sequence: CASRAGDQPQHF. CDR3 nucleotides: TGCGCCAGCAGGGCAGGGGATCAGCCCCAGCATTTT.

The count of this clone is one. The rearrangement uses TRBV11-2 and TRBJ1-2; no clear D. The CDR3 length is 18 residues. From germline, CDR1 is SGHAT and CDR2 FQNNGV. The ends were cut back, 1 base at V and 7 bases at J, with 25 bases in the middle. CDR3 DNA sequence: TGTGCCAGCAGCTTAGTTGGATCTGGGAGACTTTGGAGGTCTGGCTACACCTTC. Protein sequence: CASSLVGSGRLWRSGYTF.

The CDR3 DNA reads as TGCGCCAGCAGCTCACCCCCTAATGAGCAGTTCTTC. Residues: CASSSPPNEQFF. The chain is built from TRBV5-1 and TRBJ2-1; unclear D gene. The CDR3 is 12 amino acids. The ends were cut back, 3 bases at V and 7 bases at J, with 8 bases in the middle. From germline, CDR1 is SGHRS and CDR2 YFSETQ.

This sequence joins TRBV23-1 and TRBJ2-5; D ambiguous. TRBV23-1 is flagged as an ORF with uncertain function. This CDR3 contains 14 residues. V was clipped by 4 bases and J by 0 bases, with 9 bases between them. CDR3 nucleotides: TGCGCCAGCAGTCGTCGCCGACACCAAGAGACCCAGTACTTC. It yields the protein CASSRRRHQETQYF.